These T cell receptor beta chains were read from a single sample in a study of T cells in Graves' hyperthyroidism and ophthalmopathy. TCRdb fed the multiplex PCR reads into MiXCR, producing one record per CDR3 protein. The table has hundreds of thousands of distinct CDR3 sequences, about 18% seen once; the top ten hold 3% to 4.5%. The sequencing sample was made of blood. The receptors here all came from a young woman with Graves' hyperthyroidism. CDR3s include the opening cysteine and the closing phenylalanine or tryptophan. The order of the fields is D gene, J gene, clone size, V gene, CDR3 DNA, CDR3 protein. The D gene is left open where the match is weak. Size is stated for part of the rows, as once, few or many counts, or as a class when the clone is expanded.

TRBD1	TRBJ1-2	many	TRBV28	TGTGCCAGCAGAACACAGGGGGCTCCGAATGGCTACACCTTC	CASRTQGAPNGYTF
TRBD1	TRBJ2-5	NA	TRBV5-1	TGCGCCAGCAGCAAGACAGGGGAGGAGACCCAGTACTTC	CASSKTGEETQYF
TRBD2	TRBJ2-3	many	TRBV6-5	TGTGCCAGCAGTTCTCGACTAGCTTGGACAGATACGCAGTATTTT	CASSSRLAWTDTQYF
NA	TRBJ1-1	NA	TRBV7-2	TGTGCCAGCAGCTTAAATAGGATGAACACTGAAGCTTTCTTT	CASSLNRMNTEAFF
TRBD1	TRBJ1-2	NA	TRBV6-1	TGTGCCAGCATAGTCCCGGGACAGGGGACCTATGGCTACACCTTC	CASIVPGQGTYGYTF
NA	TRBJ1-1	many	TRBV6-5	TGTGCCAGCAAATACAGGGTCGGGAACACTGAAGCTTTCTTT	CASKYRVGNTEAFF
NA	TRBJ2-7	NA	TRBV6-5	TGTGCCAGCAGTTTTACAGGGTCTGGGGAGCAGTACTTC	CASSFTGSGEQYF
NA	TRBJ2-5	many	TRBV7-8	TGTGCCAGCAGCCCCAAGCGGGAGACCCAGTACTTC	CASSPKRETQYF
NA	TRBJ2-7	many	TRBV6-4	TGTGCCAGCAGTGATTACCGACGTGGGCCCCTCGAGCAGTACTTC	CASSDYRRGPLEQYF
NA	TRBJ2-7	many	TRBV20-1	TGCAGTGCTCCCTGGCGGAGTGCTCGTGGGGAGCAGTACTTC	CSAPWRSARGEQYF
NA	TRBJ1-1	many	TRBV2	TGTGCCAGCAGTGATTTCCAGGGCGGCACTGAAGCTTTCTTT	CASSDFQGGTEAFF
TRBD2	TRBJ2-7	NA	TRBV7-9	TGTGCCAGCAGCTTTACTTTGCGGGGGAACTACGAGCAGTACTTC	CASSFTLRGNYEQYF
NA	TRBJ1-5	many	TRBV20-1	TGCAGTGCTAGAGATGTAAGCCAGGGCGGGCATCAGCCCCAGCATTTT	CSARDVSQGGHQPQHF
NA	TRBJ1-5	NA	TRBV4-1	TGCGCCAGCAGCCAAGAGCTCAGCCCAATCCGACAGTTCAATCAGCCCCAGCATTTT	CASSQELSPIRQFNQPQHF
NA	TRBJ2-5	many	TRBV29-1	TGCAGCGTCATCGCCAGGGCACACGAGACCCAGTACTTC	CSVIARAHETQYF
TRBD1	TRBJ1-2	many	TRBV25-1	TGTGCCAGCGGGGACAGGGGGCTTGACTATGGCTACACCTTC	CASGDRGLDYGYTF
NA	TRBJ2-2	many	TRBV9	TGTGCCAGCAGCCCTCAGGGGGGCCCAGGTGGCGGGGAGCTGTTTTTT	CASSPQGGPGGGELFF
NA	TRBJ1-2	NA	TRBV12-3/TRBV12-4	TGTGCCAGCCTTCCCTCAGGGAGCTATGGCTACACCTTC	CASLPSGSYGYTF
TRBD1	TRBJ2-4	NA	TRBV20-1	TGCAGTGCTACACCCGGGACAGATTCAAACATTAAGTACTTC	CSATPGTDSNIKYF
NA	TRBJ2-7	many	TRBV20-1	TGCAGTGCTAGAGATAAGGGACGGAATTACGAGCAGTACTTC	CSARDKGRNYEQYF
NA	TRBJ1-1	few	TRBV2	TGTGCCAGCAGCCCCAGAGTTAGGGTGAACACTGGAGCTTTCTTT	CASSPRVRVNTGAFF
NA	TRBJ1-5	many	TRBV6-1	TGTGCCAGCATCCCCGGACAGCAACATCAGCCCCAGCATTTT	CASIPGQQHQPQHF
NA	TRBJ1-2	NA	TRBV28	TGTGCCAGCAGCCCCGATCTGGGGCCTGGCTACACCTTC	CASSPDLGPGYTF
TRBD1	TRBJ1-1	many	TRBV28	TGTGCCAGCAGTTTACCGACAGGGGGCGAGCGGACTGAAGCTTTCTTT	CASSLPTGGERTEAFF
TRBD1	TRBJ2-6	many	TRBV28	TGTGCCAGCAGTTTATTGGCGACAGGGACTGGGGCCAACGTCCTGACTTTC	CASSLLATGTGANVLTF
NA	TRBJ1-1	many	TRBV27	TGTGCCAGCAGACCACAGGGATTGAACACTGAAGCTTTCTTT	CASRPQGLNTEAFF
NA	TRBJ1-2	NA	TRBV4-1	TGCGCCAGCAGCCAAGATTCGAGACAGACTTATGGCTACACCTTC	CASSQDSRQTYGYTF
TRBD1	TRBJ1-1	many	TRBV19	TGTGCCAGTGGCAGGGGGAAGAACACTGAAGCTTTCTTT	CASGRGKNTEAFF
TRBD1	TRBJ1-5	NA	TRBV4-1	TGCGCCAGCAGCATCCGACAGGGGAGCAATCAGCCCCAGCATTTT	CASSIRQGSNQPQHF
NA	TRBJ1-2	many	TRBV7-2	TGTGCCAGCAGCTTAGACTGGACCTACCGTGGCTACACCTTC	CASSLDWTYRGYTF
TRBD1	TRBJ1-2	many	TRBV5-1	TGCGCCAGCAGCATGAGACAGGGTGCGGATGGCTACACCTTC	CASSMRQGADGYTF
TRBD2	TRBJ2-7	NA	TRBV7-8	TGTGCCAGCAGCTTGGTCGGGGGGGCCTTCGAGCAGTACTTC	CASSLVGGAFEQYF